This T cell receptor (beta chain) comes out of a study of identical twins. General study results and limits: Out-of-frame sharing of TCR alpha in monozygotic twins was underestimated by models. Cross-sectional statistical analysis, not tracking of the same donors, underpinned the conclusions.

Worth noting for this clonotype: Its antigen is not identified.

Carrying unique molecular identifiers, the cDNA also gained a universal primer site through template switching. Via MiXCR, TCRdb re-called the 5' RACE reads, giving one row per CDR3 protein. Of about 470,000 distinct CDR3 sequences listed, roughly a quarter were seen once; the top ten hold 2.5% to 3.5%. These same records also appear under a second study, on T cells expressing NK-cell markers. That report adds: In a handful of donors, dominant CD3+CD56+NKG2C+ clones formed about 1.0-8% of CD8+ cells.

This clonotype was obtained from a woman aged 18-29 years in good health. The sample comprised CD4+ T cells sorted from blood.

The CDR3 DNA reads TGTGCCAGCCGACCCGACGGAAATCAGCCCCAGCATTTT. As protein: CASRPDGNQPQHF. J is TRBJ1-5 and V is TRBV6-2 or TRBV6-3; D not resolved. The CDR3 loop spans 13 amino acids. V lost 8 bases, J lost 4 bases, and 12 bases lay in between. Germline V lookup: CDR1 MNHEY, CDR2 SVGEGT.